The 24 T cell receptor beta chains presented below share a single source sample, sequenced in a study of blood T cells in healthy people across ages. Using a J-beta primer mix together with a sample-barcoded 5' primer, a second PCR was run for about 7 to 12 cycles. TCRdb re-called the 5' RACE reads through MiXCR, storing one row per CDR3 protein. This sample has over 1.5 million distinct CDR3 sequences, with roughly 50% found just once. Material: blood. The receptors come from a woman aged 40 to 50 in good health.

The chain joins TRBV6-6 to TRBJ1-2; D is undetermined. V was clipped by 2 bases and J by 7 bases, with 14 bases between them. Germline V gene lookup returns CDR1 MNHNY and CDR2 SVGAGI (reference sequence). The CDR3 covers 14 residues. CDR3 in amino acids: CASSYDTLMSGYTF. The CDR3 DNA reads TGTGCCAGCAGTTACGACACGCTTATGAGTGGCTACACCTTC.

This clonotype was counted a few times. This chain connects TRBV20-1 to TRBJ2-7; D may be TRBD1 (5 bases). The CDR3 extends over 14 amino acids. The V and J ends lost 0 bases and 2 bases respectively, with 11 bases between them. Germline V gene data show CDR1 as DFQATT and CDR2 as SNEGSKA (reference sequence). CDR3 residues: CSARDTSRAYEQYF. CDR3 nucleotides: TGCAGTGCTAGAGACACGAGCAGGGCCTACGAGCAGTACTTC.

The V and J genes are TRBV5-6 and TRBJ2-3; 8 bases match TRBD1. This CDR3 has 16 amino acids. Germline assignment: CDR1 SGHDT and CDR2 YYEEEE. J lost 2 bases, V lost 4 bases, and 9 bases had no gene match. The CDR3 coding sequence is TGTGCCAGCAGCGGGGGTTGGGGACAGGCCACAGATACGCAGTATTTT. This encodes CASSGGWGQATDTQYF.

This clonotype was seen at least ten times. J is TRBJ2-3 and V is TRBV12-3 or TRBV12-4; perhaps TRBD1 as D (6 bases). This CDR3 comprises 14 residues. The V end was cut by 6 bases, the J end by 2 bases, with 12 bases between. The CDR3 is CASRIGTITDTQYF. In DNA form, the CDR3 reads TGTGCCAGCAGGATCGGGACAATCACAGATACGCAGTATTTT.

The chain couples TRBV12-3 or TRBV12-4 to TRBJ2-1, with TRBD1 identical over 7 bases. V dropped 6 bases and J dropped 4; count of bases not matched to a gene: 3. The CDR3 is 13 residues long. The CDR3 sequence is CASRTGPYNEQFF. CDR3 DNA: TGTGCCAGCAGGACAGGGCCTTACAATGAGCAGTTCTTC.

The sample holds one count of this clonotype. The V call is TRBV20-1, the J call TRBJ2-5; weak D call: TRBD2 (6 bases). The germline V and J ends were trimmed by 4 bases and 3 bases, with 21 bases remaining between them. CDR3 length: 16 residues. Germline lookup yields CDR1 DFQATT and CDR2 SNEGSKA (reference sequence). The CDR3 sequence is CSATSPLAGSEETQYF. CDR3 bases: TGCAGTGCTACTTCCCCACTGGCGGGGTCGGAAGAGACCCAGTACTTC.

This clonotype was counted a single time. The chain is built from TRBV4-1 and TRBJ2-4; D is unresolved. This CDR3 contains 14 residues. The V and J ends lost 1 base and 2 bases respectively, with 6 bases between them. In germline, CDR1 is MGHRA, CDR2 YSYEKL. The CDR3 reads CASSQVRPKNIQYF. The DNA of the CDR3 is TGCGCCAGCAGCCAAGTAAGACCCAAAAACATTCAGTACTTC.

The chain couples TRBV14 to TRBJ2-6; D is undetermined. Germline CDR1 and CDR2: SGHDN and FVKESK. Trimming took off 2 bases at V and 0 bases at J, with 5 bases between the two ends. The CDR3 runs to 15 residues. In nucleotides, the CDR3 is TGTGCCAGCAGCCAATGGCGCTCTGGGGCCAACGTCCTGACTTTC. Translating gives CASSQWRSGANVLTF.

This clonotype has only a few counts. V gene TRBV10-3 combines with J gene TRBJ2-5; either TRBD1 or TRBD2 may supply D (5 bases each). The length of the CDR3 is 10 residues. Deletions cut 9 bases from V and 5 bases from J, with 7 bases between. Per the germline V gene, CDR1 is ENHRY and CDR2 is SYGVKD. The CDR3 reads CAIGEETQYF. The DNA for the CDR3 is TGTGCCATAGGGGAGGAGACCCAGTACTTC.

This clonotype occurred once. V usage is TRBV4-3 and J usage is TRBJ2-3, with TRBD2 identical over 11 bases. Looked up from germline, CDR1 is LGHNA and CDR2 is YSLEER. The CDR3 has 16 residues. The V and J ends lost 4 bases and 2 bases, in that order; junction bases with no gene match: 5. CDR3 in amino acids: CASSPSTSGNTDTQYF. In DNA, the CDR3 is TGCGCCAGCAGCCCATCGACTAGCGGGAACACAGATACGCAGTATTTT.

This sequence joins TRBV13 and TRBJ1-2, with D perhaps TRBD1 (6 bases). Trimming pared 3 bases from V and 6 bases from J, leaving 11 bases between. Per germline, CDR1 PRHDT and CDR2 FYEKMQ (reference sequence). CDR3 length: 13 amino acids. The CDR3 nucleotides are TGTGCCAGCAGCTTCGGGGCAGGGGATGGCTACACCTTC. Translating it yields CASSFGAGDGYTF.

The rearrangement uses TRBV6-5 and TRBJ1-6; no definite D call. Germline V gene data show CDR1 as MNHEY and CDR2 as SVGAGI. This CDR3 has 13 amino acids. Trimming removed 6 bases at V and 7 bases at J, with 10 bases between. The CDR3 protein is CASSVADNSPLHF. CDR3 DNA sequence: TGTGCCAGCAGCGTGGCAGACAATTCACCCCTCCACTTT.

The J gene is TRBJ2-7, the V gene TRBV29-1; TRBD2 might be the D (6 bases). CDR3 length equals 12 residues. Germline values: CDR1 SQVTM, CDR2 ANQGSEA. With 6 bases removed from V and 7 bases from J, the gap between germline ends came to 16 bases. Written as DNA, the CDR3 is TGCAGCGTGGCGGGGCTATACAATGAGCAGTACTTC. Its translation: CSVAGLYNEQYF.

This clonotype was detected ten times or more. The chain couples TRBV29-1 to TRBJ2-7; no clear D. The CDR3 has 12 residues. Trimming left V 4 bases short and J 5 bases short, with 12 bases between. Germline V lookup: CDR1 SQVTM, CDR2 ANQGSEA. Here the CDR3 reads CSVGGEENEQYF. In nucleotides, the CDR3 is TGCAGCGTTGGAGGTGAGGAAAACGAGCAGTACTTC.

This chain connects TRBV7-2 to TRBJ2-1; 8 bases align to TRBD2. This CDR3 contains 14 residues. V lost 6 bases and J lost 7; bases outside the gene matches: 8. CDR1 SGHTA and CDR2 FQGNSA come from the germline V gene. CDR3 sequence reads: CASSGGGLLNEQFF. The CDR3 DNA is TGTGCCAGCAGTGGCGGGGGGCTCCTAAATGAGCAGTTCTTC.

The V gene is TRBV14, the J gene TRBJ2-4, with a tentative D call TRBD2 (5 bases). Gene TRBJ2-5 matches the end of the DNA better, so the J call may be wrong. The CDR3 runs to 18 residues. Looked up from germline, CDR1 is SGHDN and CDR2 is FVKESK. The CDR3 bases are TGTGCCAGCAGCCAAGATCGAACTAGGCCTCTAGGGCAAGAGACCCAGTACTTC. It encodes CASSQDRTRPLGQETQYF.

The count of this clonotype is one. This chain uses TRBV6-5 with TRBJ1-6; D call uncertain. The germline CDR1 and CDR2 sequences are MNHEY and SVGAGI. The CDR3 consists of 18 residues. Trimming stripped 0 bases from V and 9 bases from J, with 21 bases between. CDR3 loop: CASSYSVAGSGRSSPLHF. As DNA, the CDR3 is TGTGCCAGCAGTTACTCGGTAGCGGGGTCTGGTAGAAGTTCACCCCTCCACTTT.

The chain couples TRBV28 to TRBJ2-5; 12 nucleotides agree with TRBD1. The CDR3 loop spans 18 amino acids. CDR1 is MDHEN and CDR2 is SYDVKM in the germline V gene. V was pared by 3 bases and J by 5 bases, with 13 bases of the junction left unmatched. The chain's CDR3 is CASSFRTSGQGAPETQYF. In DNA form, the CDR3 reads TGTGCCAGCAGTTTTCGGACGTCGGGACAGGGGGCGCCGGAGACCCAGTACTTC.

The chain is built from TRBV6-1 and TRBJ2-3; TRBD2 might be the D (6 bases). V lost 11 bases to trimming and J lost 2 bases, with 14 bases between them. Germline CDR1 MNHNS, CDR2 SASEGT. The CDR3 spans 13 residues. Here the CDR3 DNA reads TGTGCCGGCCGGGACTCTCCCACAGATACGCAGTATTTT. Residues: CAGRDSPTDTQYF.

The chain recombines TRBV6-1 with TRBJ2-1; 10 bases align to TRBD1. Germline V lookup: CDR1 MNHNS, CDR2 SASEGT. The CDR3 contains 15 residues. V dropped 6 bases and J dropped 4; count of bases not matched to a gene: 6. CDR3 sequence (DNA): TGTGCCAGCAGAGGGACAGGGGTGGTTTACAATGAGCAGTTCTTC. Amino acid sequence: CASRGTGVVYNEQFF.

This clonotype appeared a single time. V usage is TRBV4-2 and J usage is TRBJ2-3; TRBD2 agrees at 7 bases. The CDR3 extends over 18 amino acids. Losses at the gene ends were 1 base for V and 2 bases for J; bases not matched to a gene: 12. Germline-derived CDR1 and CDR2 are LGHNA and YNFKEQ. The CDR3 protein is CASSQGSYAGEFTDTQYF. CDR3 DNA sequence: TGTGCCAGCAGCCAAGGTTCTTACGCGGGGGAGTTCACAGATACGCAGTATTTT.

This chain links TRBV6-5 with TRBJ2-1, with 9 bases lining up with TRBD2. The CDR3 contains 16 residues. Germline CDR1 is MNHEY and CDR2 is SVGAGI. Unmatched junction bases numbered 11, after V lost 2 bases and J lost 9 bases. The CDR3 is CASSYGGGGALLEQFF. The CDR3 nucleotides read TGTGCCAGCAGTTACGGTGGCGGGGGGGCCCTACTTGAGCAGTTCTTC.

A few counts support this clonotype. V usage is TRBV6-6 and J usage is TRBJ1-2, with 8 bases lining up with TRBD1. V gave up 4 bases and J gave up 7 bases; unmatched junction bases: 5. This CDR3 region has 13 residues. Germline V gives CDR1 MNHNY, CDR2 SVGAGI (reference sequence). CDR3: CASSLQGGSGYTF. The CDR3 DNA reads as TGTGCCAGCAGTTTACAGGGGGGGAGTGGCTACACCTTC.

The rearrangement joins TRBV28 to TRBJ1-4; possible D gene TRBD1, 6 bases. V lost 4 bases, J lost 0 bases, and 12 bases lay in between. There are 16 residues in the CDR3. The germline gives CDR1 MDHEN, CDR2 SYDVKM. The CDR3 DNA reads TGTGCCAGCAGTTCCACAGGGTCTGCAACTAATGAAAAACTGTTTTTT. It encodes CASSSTGSATNEKLFF.